A single T cell receptor beta chain is shown here with its context. This entry is derived from a study of cytomegalovirus exposure and HLA in healthy donors. 60 Vbeta and 13 Jbeta primers were used in PCR. The data were produced by immunoSEQ multiplex PCR, yet TCRdb's version contains in-frame clones alone and is incomplete. Of more than 120,000 clones detected, 75% to 85% appear once; the ten largest clones hold about 6.6%. V dropped 2 bases and J dropped 0; count of bases not matched to a gene: 15. The CDR3 is made up of 19 amino acids. Germline CDR1 is MGHRA and CDR2 is YSYEKL. The sequence derives from a woman between 40 and 50 years old in good health and CMV-seropositive. The J gene is TRBJ1-1, the V gene TRBV4-1; the match to TRBD1 covers 7 bases. Sample: PBMCs. This CDR3 reads CASSQYAGQVGAMNTEAFF. CDR3 in DNA: TGCGCCAGCAGCCAATACGCAGGACAGGTCGGGGCAATGAACACTGAAGCTTTCTTT.